A selection of T cell receptor beta chains follows, all from one sample in a study of T cells in Graves' hyperthyroidism and ophthalmopathy. From the multiplex PCR reads, TCRdb called clonotypes with MiXCR, one entry per CDR3 protein. The table shows 400,000 to 450,000 distinct CDR3 sequences, with about 15% occurring only once. What was sequenced was blood. The receptors were gathered from a man between 18 and 29 years old with Graves' ophthalmopathy. Each CDR3 is given with its conserved first and last residue. Each record gives: D gene, V gene, clone size, J gene, CDR3 protein, CDR3 DNA. A D gene is named only where the DNA matches it firmly. The size entry is marked missing in some rows and otherwise reads once, few, many or a size class.

d_call: .
v_call: TRBV2
clone_size: many
j_call: TRBJ2-7
cdr3_aa: CAILEGRDHEQYF
cdr3_nt: TGTGCCATCCTCGAGGGCAGGGACCACGAGCAGTACTTC

d_call: .
v_call: TRBV2
clone_size: many
j_call: TRBJ2-3
cdr3_aa: CASSEARTESQYF
cdr3_nt: TGTGCCAGCAGTGAAGCGAGGACAGAGTCGCAGTATTTT

d_call: .
v_call: TRBV29-1
clone_size: .
j_call: TRBJ2-1
cdr3_aa: CSVEGRPSSREQFF
cdr3_nt: TGCAGCGTTGAGGGGCGACCTTCATCTCGGGAGCAGTTCTTC

d_call: TRBD2
v_call: TRBV6-1
clone_size: .
j_call: TRBJ2-2
cdr3_aa: CASRGLAGGQSYTGELFF
cdr3_nt: TGTGCCAGCAGAGGTCTAGCGGGGGGACAGTCCTACACCGGGGAGCTGTTTTTT

d_call: TRBD2
v_call: TRBV30
clone_size: many
j_call: TRBJ2-7
cdr3_aa: CAWSVRLAGPLSYEQYF
cdr3_nt: TGTGCCTGGAGTGTACGACTAGCGGGACCCCTCTCCTACGAGCAGTACTTC

d_call: TRBD2
v_call: TRBV11-1
clone_size: many
j_call: TRBJ2-3
cdr3_aa: CASSPSGPSTDTQYF
cdr3_nt: TGTGCCAGCAGCCCTAGCGGGCCAAGCACAGATACGCAGTATTTT

d_call: .
v_call: TRBV29-1
clone_size: .
j_call: TRBJ2-7
cdr3_aa: CSSKSQAGDSYEQYF
cdr3_nt: TGCAGCTCAAAGTCTCAGGCAGGGGACTCCTACGAGCAGTACTTC

d_call: .
v_call: TRBV10-3
clone_size: .
j_call: TRBJ1-2
cdr3_aa: CAISDRGSLYGYTF
cdr3_nt: TGTGCCATCAGTGACCGGGGATCCCTCTATGGCTACACCTTC

d_call: TRBD1
v_call: TRBV3-1
clone_size: many
j_call: TRBJ1-1
cdr3_aa: CASSPGQGAITEAFF
cdr3_nt: TGTGCCAGCAGCCCCGGACAGGGGGCAATCACTGAAGCTTTCTTT

d_call: .
v_call: TRBV2
clone_size: many
j_call: TRBJ2-3
cdr3_aa: CASSGQGTDTQYF
cdr3_nt: TGTGCCAGCAGTGGGCAGGGAACAGATACGCAGTATTTT

d_call: .
v_call: TRBV10-3
clone_size: few
j_call: TRBJ2-6
cdr3_aa: CAISEQGFSHSGANVLTF
cdr3_nt: TGTGCCATCAGTGAGCAGGGCTTTTCCCACTCTGGGGCCAACGTCCTGACTTTC

d_call: TRBD1
v_call: TRBV6-1
clone_size: many
j_call: TRBJ1-1
cdr3_aa: CASSVGTVKHWGTEAFF
cdr3_nt: TGTGCCAGCAGTGTCGGGACAGTGAAACACTGGGGGACTGAAGCTTTCTTT

d_call: .
v_call: TRBV29-1
clone_size: many
j_call: TRBJ1-5
cdr3_aa: CSVYPGTHSNQPQHF
cdr3_nt: TGCAGCGTATACCCCGGGACACATAGCAATCAGCCCCAGCATTTT

d_call: .
v_call: TRBV7-9
clone_size: few
j_call: TRBJ2-3
cdr3_aa: CASSLAGTGSGTDTQYF
cdr3_nt: TGTGCCAGCAGCTTAGCGGGGACGGGATCTGGCACAGATACGCAGTATTTT

d_call: .
v_call: TRBV12-3/TRBV12-4
clone_size: many
j_call: TRBJ1-3
cdr3_aa: CASSRQSSGNTIYF
cdr3_nt: TGTGCCAGCAGCCGACAGAGCTCTGGAAACACCATATATTTT

d_call: .
v_call: TRBV12-3/TRBV12-4
clone_size: many
j_call: TRBJ2-3
cdr3_aa: CASRPRFEIDTQYF
cdr3_nt: TGTGCCAGCAGACCCAGATTTGAGATTGATACGCAGTATTTT

d_call: .
v_call: TRBV7-7
clone_size: many
j_call: TRBJ2-3
cdr3_aa: CASSLALGKYTDTQYF
cdr3_nt: TGTGCTAGCAGCTTAGCGCTGGGGAAGTACACAGATACGCAGTATTTT